These T cell receptor beta chains were read from a single sample in a study of response to subunit inactivated influenza vaccine. TCRdb reprocessed the RT-PCR reads with MiXCR, giving one entry per CDR3 protein. The repertoire holds around 650,000 distinct CDR3 sequences, with around 14% as singletons. Sequencing used PBMCs from blood, obtained less than 13 days after vaccination. The receptors were sampled from a man over 45 who received an inactivated influenza vaccine. The CDR3 runs from the conserved cysteine through the conserved F or W. The order of the fields is clone size, CDR3 length, J gene, D gene, V gene, CDR3 protein, CDR3 DNA. D genes are given only for firm matches. Only part of the rows carry a size: once, few, many, or a class if the clone is expanded.

abundance: -; len: 13; j_gene: TRBJ2-5; d_gene: -; v_gene: TRBV24-1; CDR3aa: CATSDRIQGPQYF; CDR3nt: TGTGCCACCAGTGACCGAATCCAGGGGCCCCAGTACTTC
abundance: -; len: 16; j_gene: TRBJ2-3; d_gene: -; v_gene: TRBV12-3/TRBV12-4; CDR3aa: CASSLDRFGGTDTQYF; CDR3nt: TGTGCCAGCAGCCTCGACAGGTTTGGTGGCACAGATACGCAGTATTTT
abundance: -; len: 14; j_gene: TRBJ1-1; d_gene: -; v_gene: TRBV12-3/TRBV12-4; CDR3aa: CASSFQGINTEAFF; CDR3nt: TGTGCCAGCAGCTTCCAGGGGATTAACACTGAAGCTTTCTTT
abundance: few; len: 13; j_gene: TRBJ2-7; d_gene: -; v_gene: TRBV2; CDR3aa: CASSEAVRSEQYF; CDR3nt: TGTGCCAGCAGTGAAGCTGTTCGTTCCGAGCAGTACTTC
abundance: few; len: 14; j_gene: TRBJ1-4; d_gene: -; v_gene: TRBV4-2; CDR3aa: CASSQEAMALKLFF; CDR3nt: TGTGCCAGCAGCCAAGAGGCAATGGCACTAAAACTGTTTTTT
abundance: few; len: 11; j_gene: TRBJ2-1; d_gene: -; v_gene: TRBV5-1; CDR3aa: CASLGGGEQFF; CDR3nt: TGCGCCAGCTTGGGGGGTGGTGAGCAGTTCTTC
abundance: -; len: 15; j_gene: TRBJ2-2; d_gene: TRBD1; v_gene: TRBV7-6; CDR3aa: CASSNRGLNTGELFF; CDR3nt: TGTGCCAGCAGTAACAGGGGGCTGAACACCGGGGAGCTGTTTTTT
abundance: -; len: 13; j_gene: TRBJ2-7; d_gene: -; v_gene: TRBV6-1; CDR3aa: CASRDNPSYEQYF; CDR3nt: TGTGCCAGCAGAGACAACCCGTCCTACGAGCAGTACTTC
abundance: many; len: 13; j_gene: TRBJ2-5; d_gene: -; v_gene: TRBV24-1; CDR3aa: CATSDRGYETQYF; CDR3nt: TGTGCCACCAGTGACAGGGGATACGAGACCCAGTACTTC
abundance: few; len: 18; j_gene: TRBJ2-5; d_gene: TRBD1; v_gene: TRBV5-6; CDR3aa: CASSFYYDKGQNQETQYF; CDR3nt: TGTGCCAGCAGCTTTTACTACGACAAGGGACAGAACCAAGAGACCCAGTACTTC
abundance: -; len: 14; j_gene: TRBJ2-7; d_gene: -; v_gene: TRBV20-1; CDR3aa: CSASDPRTGYEQYF; CDR3nt: TGCAGTGCTAGCGACCCCCGGACGGGATACGAGCAGTACTTC
abundance: few; len: 13; j_gene: TRBJ1-2; d_gene: -; v_gene: TRBV20-1; CDR3aa: CSARTGSEYGYTF; CDR3nt: TGCAGTGCTAGAACCGGGTCCGAGTATGGCTACACCTTC
abundance: few; len: 16; j_gene: TRBJ2-7; d_gene: -; v_gene: TRBV3-1; CDR3aa: CASSPGYGLGSYEQYF; CDR3nt: TGTGCCAGCAGCCCCGGCTATGGACTTGGATCCTACGAGCAGTACTTC
abundance: -; len: 19; j_gene: TRBJ2-1; d_gene: TRBD2; v_gene: TRBV4-3; CDR3aa: CASSQVSRGRAGLNNEQFF; CDR3nt: TGCGCCAGCAGCCAAGTATCACGCGGGAGGGCCGGTTTAAACAATGAGCAGTTCTTC
abundance: -; len: 14; j_gene: TRBJ2-1; d_gene: -; v_gene: TRBV7-6; CDR3aa: CASSPAVLTDEQFF; CDR3nt: TGTGCCAGCAGCCCCGCCGTCCTCACGGATGAGCAGTTCTTC
abundance: -; len: 15; j_gene: TRBJ2-3; d_gene: -; v_gene: TRBV14; CDR3aa: CASSRKGLRIDTQYF; CDR3nt: TGTGCCAGCAGCCGTAAAGGGTTACGAATAGATACGCAGTATTTT
abundance: -; len: 13; j_gene: TRBJ2-2; d_gene: -; v_gene: TRBV4-3; CDR3aa: CASSQASAGELFF; CDR3nt: TGCGCCAGCAGCCAAGCGAGCGCCGGGGAGCTGTTTTTT
abundance: -; len: 13; j_gene: TRBJ1-1; d_gene: -; v_gene: TRBV3-1; CDR3aa: CASSPDGRPEAFF; CDR3nt: TGTGCCAGCAGCCCCGATGGGCGGCCTGAAGCTTTCTTT
abundance: -; len: 16; j_gene: TRBJ2-1; d_gene: -; v_gene: TRBV5-1; CDR3aa: CASTTLGQGAGDEQFF; CDR3nt: TGCGCCAGCACCACCCTCGGCCAGGGGGCGGGGGATGAGCAGTTCTTC
abundance: many; len: 11; j_gene: TRBJ1-2; d_gene: -; v_gene: TRBV29-1; CDR3aa: CSALSGAGYTF; CDR3nt: TGCAGCGCCCTGTCCGGGGCTGGCTACACCTTC
abundance: -; len: 13; j_gene: TRBJ2-7; d_gene: -; v_gene: TRBV24-1; CDR3aa: CATSDYSSYEQYF; CDR3nt: TGTGCCACCAGTGATTATAGTTCCTACGAGCAGTACTTC
abundance: -; len: 13; j_gene: TRBJ2-5; d_gene: -; v_gene: TRBV4-3; CDR3aa: CASSHVQGETQYF; CDR3nt: TGCGCCAGCAGCCATGTACAGGGTGAGACCCAGTACTTC
abundance: -; len: 16; j_gene: TRBJ2-3; d_gene: TRBD2; v_gene: TRBV15; CDR3aa: CATSRSLAGGGDTQYF; CDR3nt: TGTGCCACCAGCAGATCACTAGCGGGGGGAGGAGATACGCAGTATTTT
abundance: -; len: 12; j_gene: TRBJ1-1; d_gene: TRBD1; v_gene: TRBV9; CDR3aa: CASSQDREEAFF; CDR3nt: TGTGCCAGCAGCCAAGACAGGGAAGAAGCTTTCTTT
abundance: few; len: 15; j_gene: TRBJ2-1; d_gene: TRBD2; v_gene: TRBV18; CDR3aa: CASSPGLAGPNEQFF; CDR3nt: TGTGCCAGCTCACCGGGACTAGCGGGCCCCAATGAGCAGTTCTTC
abundance: few; len: 13; j_gene: TRBJ1-1; d_gene: -; v_gene: TRBV10-3; CDR3aa: CAISEAGGAEAFF; CDR3nt: TGTGCCATCAGTGAGGCCGGAGGCGCTGAAGCTTTCTTT
abundance: few; len: 15; j_gene: TRBJ1-3; d_gene: -; v_gene: TRBV11-2; CDR3aa: CASSLVRISGNTIYF; CDR3nt: TGTGCCAGCAGCTTAGTCCGAATCTCTGGAAACACCATATATTTT
abundance: many; len: 13; j_gene: TRBJ1-5; d_gene: -; v_gene: TRBV12-3/TRBV12-4; CDR3aa: CASGRGSNQPQHF; CDR3nt: TGTGCCAGCGGAAGAGGGAGCAATCAGCCCCAGCATTTT
abundance: -; len: 14; j_gene: TRBJ2-2; d_gene: -; v_gene: TRBV7-3; CDR3aa: CASSFFPYSGELFF; CDR3nt: TGTGCCAGCAGCTTCTTCCCTTACTCCGGGGAGCTGTTTTTT
abundance: -; len: 15; j_gene: TRBJ2-5; d_gene: -; v_gene: TRBV4-2; CDR3aa: CASSQENRVGQTQYF; CDR3nt: TGTGCCAGCAGCCAAGAGAACAGGGTGGGACAGACCCAGTACTTC
abundance: few; len: 13; j_gene: TRBJ2-3; d_gene: -; v_gene: TRBV27; CDR3aa: CARDSDSTDTQYF; CDR3nt: TGTGCCAGGGACTCGGACAGCACAGATACGCAGTATTTT
abundance: -; len: 14; j_gene: TRBJ1-5; d_gene: -; v_gene: TRBV6-5; CDR3aa: CASSYEWGHQPQHF; CDR3nt: TGTGCCAGCAGTTACGAATGGGGGCACCAGCCCCAGCATTTT
abundance: few; len: 15; j_gene: TRBJ2-1; d_gene: -; v_gene: TRBV20-1; CDR3aa: CSARRGGNSYNEQFF; CDR3nt: TGCAGTGCTAGAAGGGGGGGGAACTCCTACAATGAGCAGTTCTTC
abundance: -; len: 16; j_gene: TRBJ2-2; d_gene: TRBD1; v_gene: TRBV28; CDR3aa: CASSTHTSTGTGELFF; CDR3nt: TGTGCCAGCAGTACCCACACGTCGACAGGGACCGGGGAGCTGTTTTTT
abundance: -; len: 15; j_gene: TRBJ2-7; d_gene: TRBD2; v_gene: TRBV6-5; CDR3aa: CASSFTSGRANEQYF; CDR3nt: TGTGCCAGCAGTTTCACTAGCGGGAGGGCAAACGAGCAGTACTTC
abundance: few; len: 13; j_gene: TRBJ1-2; d_gene: TRBD1; v_gene: TRBV12-3/TRBV12-4; CDR3aa: CASSRTGLSGYTF; CDR3nt: TGTGCCAGCAGTCGGACAGGTTTGTCTGGCTACACCTTC
abundance: -; len: 17; j_gene: TRBJ2-3; d_gene: -; v_gene: TRBV14; CDR3aa: CASSPRRSSGFTDTQYF; CDR3nt: TGTGCCAGCAGCCCAAGAAGGAGTAGCGGCTTCACAGATACGCAGTATTTT
abundance: once; len: 13; j_gene: TRBJ1-2; d_gene: -; v_gene: TRBV7-2; CDR3aa: CASSLDGVGGYTF; CDR3nt: TGTGCCAGCAGCTTAGATGGGGTTGGGGGCTACACCTTC
abundance: few; len: 15; j_gene: TRBJ2-3; d_gene: -; v_gene: TRBV20-1; CDR3aa: CSAKLPGHGVDTQYF; CDR3nt: TGCAGTGCTAAACTACCGGGACACGGTGTAGATACGCAGTATTTT
abundance: many; len: 16; j_gene: TRBJ1-6; d_gene: -; v_gene: TRBV19; CDR3aa: CASSMFIRGDNSPLHF; CDR3nt: TGTGCCAGTAGTATGTTTATCAGAGGAGATAATTCACCCCTCCACTTT
abundance: few; len: 13; j_gene: TRBJ1-1; d_gene: TRBD1; v_gene: TRBV12-3/TRBV12-4; CDR3aa: CASQGGLRTEAFF; CDR3nt: TGTGCCAGTCAGGGGGGGCTTCGGACTGAAGCTTTCTTT
abundance: -; len: 14; j_gene: TRBJ2-7; d_gene: -; v_gene: TRBV20-1; CDR3aa: CSARIGGDSYEQYF; CDR3nt: TGCAGTGCTAGAATAGGGGGGGACTCCTACGAGCAGTACTTC
abundance: -; len: 15; j_gene: TRBJ2-5; d_gene: -; v_gene: TRBV25-1; CDR3aa: CASSDGWRQQETQYF; CDR3nt: TGTGCCAGCAGTGATGGGTGGCGCCAACAAGAGACCCAGTACTTC
abundance: few; len: 15; j_gene: TRBJ2-4; d_gene: TRBD1; v_gene: TRBV5-1; CDR3aa: CASSLEPTGGNIQYF; CDR3nt: TGCGCCAGCAGCTTAGAACCGACAGGGGGGAACATTCAGTACTTC
abundance: few; len: 19; j_gene: TRBJ2-1; d_gene: TRBD1; v_gene: TRBV11-2; CDR3aa: CASSLPGTGRPPSYNEQFF; CDR3nt: TGTGCCAGCAGCTTACCCGGGACAGGGAGGCCTCCCTCCTACAATGAGCAGTTCTTC
abundance: -; len: 15; j_gene: TRBJ2-2; d_gene: -; v_gene: TRBV4-2; CDR3aa: CASSQEGHNTGELFF; CDR3nt: TGTGCCAGCAGCCAAGAGGGACATAACACCGGGGAGCTGTTTTTT
abundance: many; len: 16; j_gene: TRBJ2-1; d_gene: TRBD2; v_gene: TRBV20-1; CDR3aa: CSATSSIAGFYNEQFF; CDR3nt: TGCAGTGCCACCTCCTCAATAGCGGGATTCTACAATGAGCAGTTCTTC
abundance: few; len: 16; j_gene: TRBJ2-1; d_gene: -; v_gene: TRBV7-6; CDR3aa: CASSGGTASSYNEQFF; CDR3nt: TGTGCCAGCAGCGGGGGGACAGCAAGCTCCTACAATGAGCAGTTCTTC
abundance: few; len: 13; j_gene: TRBJ2-7; d_gene: -; v_gene: TRBV7-2; CDR3aa: CASSSLPGYEQYF; CDR3nt: TGTGCCAGCAGCTCTTTACCAGGCTACGAGCAGTACTTC
abundance: -; len: 16; j_gene: TRBJ2-5; d_gene: -; v_gene: TRBV4-1; CDR3aa: CASSQPPGTIQETQYF; CDR3nt: TGCGCCAGCAGCCAACCTCCCGGGACAATACAAGAGACCCAGTACTTC
abundance: -; len: 14; j_gene: TRBJ2-3; d_gene: TRBD1; v_gene: TRBV20-1; CDR3aa: CSAVRGPGTDTQYF; CDR3nt: TGCAGTGCAGTAAGGGGGCCGGGCACAGATACGCAGTATTTT
abundance: -; len: 18; j_gene: TRBJ1-5; d_gene: TRBD1; v_gene: TRBV7-8; CDR3aa: CASSLRRRTGISNQPQHF; CDR3nt: TGTGCCAGCAGCTTAAGGCGCCGGACAGGGATTAGCAATCAGCCCCAGCATTTT
abundance: few; len: 12; j_gene: TRBJ2-7; d_gene: -; v_gene: TRBV29-1; CDR3aa: CSVRLPAYEQYF; CDR3nt: TGCAGCGTTAGGCTTCCTGCCTACGAGCAGTACTTC
abundance: -; len: 15; j_gene: TRBJ2-4; d_gene: -; v_gene: TRBV20-1; CDR3aa: CSARATGLSENIQYF; CDR3nt: TGCAGTGCTAGAGCTACCGGGCTCAGCGAAAACATTCAGTACTTC